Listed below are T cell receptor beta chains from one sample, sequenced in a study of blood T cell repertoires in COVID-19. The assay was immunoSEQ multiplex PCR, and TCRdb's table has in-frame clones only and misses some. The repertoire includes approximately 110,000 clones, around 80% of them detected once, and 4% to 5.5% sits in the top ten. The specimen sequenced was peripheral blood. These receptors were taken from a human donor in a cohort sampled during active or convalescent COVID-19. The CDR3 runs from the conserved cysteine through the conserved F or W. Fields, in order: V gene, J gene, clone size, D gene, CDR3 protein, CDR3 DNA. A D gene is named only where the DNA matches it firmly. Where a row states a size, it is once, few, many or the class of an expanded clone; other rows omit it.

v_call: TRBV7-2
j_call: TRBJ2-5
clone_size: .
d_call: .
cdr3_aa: CASSLASPPVVETQYF
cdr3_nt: TGTGCCAGCAGCTTAGCTAGCCCCCCCGTTGTGGAGACCCAGTACTTC

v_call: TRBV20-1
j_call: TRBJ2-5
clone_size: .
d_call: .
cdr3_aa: CSAQIQETQYF
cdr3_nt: TGCAGTGCGCAGATCCAAGAGACCCAGTACTTC

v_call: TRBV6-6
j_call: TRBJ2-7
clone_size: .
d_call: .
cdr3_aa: CASSPDQGLGEQYF
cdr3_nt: TGTGCCAGCAGCCCCGACCAGGGATTGGGCGAGCAGTACTTC

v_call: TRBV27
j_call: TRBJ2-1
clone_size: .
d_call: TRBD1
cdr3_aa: CASSLSGQGNEQFF
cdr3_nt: TGTGCCAGCAGTTTATCGGGACAGGGGAATGAGCAGTTCTTC

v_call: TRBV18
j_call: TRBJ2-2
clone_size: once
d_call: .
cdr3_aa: CASSPPGKGLTGELFF
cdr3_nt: TGTGCCAGCTCACCACCGGGGAAGGGGCTCACCGGGGAGCTGTTTTTT

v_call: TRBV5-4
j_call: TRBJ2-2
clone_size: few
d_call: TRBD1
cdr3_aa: CASSQGTVTGELFF
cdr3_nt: TGTGCCAGCAGCCAAGGGACAGTCACCGGGGAGCTGTTTTTT

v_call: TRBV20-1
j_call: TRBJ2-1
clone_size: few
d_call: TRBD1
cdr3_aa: CSAFDRESGFF
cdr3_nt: TGCAGTGCTTTCGACAGGGAATCAGGATTCTTC

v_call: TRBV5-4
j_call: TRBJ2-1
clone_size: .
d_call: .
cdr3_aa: CASSDGVGQFF
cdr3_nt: TGTGCCAGCAGCGACGGGGTCGGGCAGTTCTTC

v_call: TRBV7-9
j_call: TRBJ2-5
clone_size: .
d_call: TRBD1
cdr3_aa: CASSPARQGPDQTQYF
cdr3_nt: TGTGCCAGCAGCCCCGCCCGACAGGGCCCCGACCAGACCCAGTACTTC

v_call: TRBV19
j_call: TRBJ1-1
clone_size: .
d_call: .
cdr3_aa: CASSIGGSTEAFF
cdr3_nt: TGTGCCAGTAGTATTGGGGGGAGCACTGAAGCTTTCTTT

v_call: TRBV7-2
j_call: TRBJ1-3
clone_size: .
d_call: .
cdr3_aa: CASSSDRSGGNTIYF
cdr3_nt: TGTGCCAGCAGTTCCGACAGGTCTGGGGGAAACACCATATATTTT